The clone carrying this TCR beta chain has a single count. This sample stems from a study of blood T cell repertoires in COVID-19. In the study overall: COVID-19 samples from acute and convalescent phases originated in the United States, Italy and Spain. From T cells, B-cell-depleted T cells, or PBMCs came the material, which was cDNA or gDNA.

Here immunoSEQ multiplex PCR was the method, and the copy in TCRdb shows in-frame clones only, minus some. The sample includes about 160,000 clones, approximately 80% of them seen just once. The sequence derives from a woman in her 40s with COVID-19, enrolled during active disease. The material sequenced was peripheral blood.

In nucleotides, the CDR3 is TGTGCCAGCAGCGCAGTTGTCGCTAGCGGGGACTTGAGAGATACGCAGTATTTT. It codes for CASSAVVASGDLRDTQYF. The chain is built from TRBV9 and TRBJ2-3, with 9 bases fitting TRBD2. The CDR3 runs to 18 residues. Germline lookup yields CDR1 SGDLS and CDR2 YYNGEE. V was pared by 3 bases and J by 5 bases, with 16 bases of the junction left unmatched.